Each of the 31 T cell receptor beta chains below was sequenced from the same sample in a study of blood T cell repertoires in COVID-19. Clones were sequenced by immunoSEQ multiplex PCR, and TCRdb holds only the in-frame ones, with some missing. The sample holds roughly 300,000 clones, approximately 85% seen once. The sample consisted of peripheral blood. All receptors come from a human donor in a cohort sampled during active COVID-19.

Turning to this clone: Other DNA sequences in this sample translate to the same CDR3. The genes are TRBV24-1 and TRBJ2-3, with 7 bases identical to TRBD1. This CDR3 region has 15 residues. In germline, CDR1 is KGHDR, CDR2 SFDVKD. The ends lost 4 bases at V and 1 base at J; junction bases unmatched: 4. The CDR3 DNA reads TGTGCCACCAGTGACCAAGGACAGGGCACAGATACGCAGTATTTT. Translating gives CATSDQGQGTDTQYF.

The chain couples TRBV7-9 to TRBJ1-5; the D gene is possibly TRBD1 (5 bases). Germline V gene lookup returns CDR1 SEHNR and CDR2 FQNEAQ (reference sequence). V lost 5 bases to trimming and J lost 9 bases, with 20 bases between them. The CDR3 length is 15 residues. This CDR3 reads CASSPIDSLNRPQHF. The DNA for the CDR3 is TGTGCCAGCAGCCCCATAGACAGCCTCAACAGGCCCCAGCATTTT.

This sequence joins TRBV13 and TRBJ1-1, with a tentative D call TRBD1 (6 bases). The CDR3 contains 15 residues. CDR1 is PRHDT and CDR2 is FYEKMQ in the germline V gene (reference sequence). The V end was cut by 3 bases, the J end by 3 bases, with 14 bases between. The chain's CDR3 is CASSFRQGSDTEAFF. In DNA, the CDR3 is TGTGCCAGCAGCTTTCGCCAGGGGTCCGACACTGAAGCTTTCTTT.

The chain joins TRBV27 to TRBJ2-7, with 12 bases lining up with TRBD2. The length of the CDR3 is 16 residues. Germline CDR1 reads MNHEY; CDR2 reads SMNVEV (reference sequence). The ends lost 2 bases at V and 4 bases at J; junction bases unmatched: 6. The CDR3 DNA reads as TGTGCCAGCAGTTTAAGGCCGACTAGCGGGGGATACGAGCAGTACTTC. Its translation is CASSLRPTSGGYEQYF.

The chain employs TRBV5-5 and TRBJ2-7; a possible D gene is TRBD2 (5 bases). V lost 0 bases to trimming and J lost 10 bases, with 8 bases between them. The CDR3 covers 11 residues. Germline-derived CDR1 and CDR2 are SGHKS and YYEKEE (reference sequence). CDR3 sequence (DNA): TGTGCCAGCAGCTTGGGACGGACTCAGTACTTC. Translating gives CASSLGRTQYF.

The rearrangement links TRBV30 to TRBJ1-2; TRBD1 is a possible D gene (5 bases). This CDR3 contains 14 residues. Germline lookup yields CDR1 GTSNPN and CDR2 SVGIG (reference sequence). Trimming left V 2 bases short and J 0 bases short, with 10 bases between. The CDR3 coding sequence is TGTGCCTGGAGTCCAGGGATCCCTAACTATGGCTACACCTTC. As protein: CAWSPGIPNYGYTF.

Written as DNA, the CDR3 is TGTGCCAGCAGCCAAGATGCGGGACAGGGGGATCCGGCCTTCGGCTACACCTTC. This gives the protein CASSQDAGQGDPAFGYTF. The chain has TRBV3-1 (or the pseudogene TRBV3-2) and TRBJ1-2, with TRBD1 identical over 11 bases. The CDR3 extends over 18 amino acids. Losses at the gene ends were 0 bases for V and 8 bases for J; bases not matched to a gene: 14. CDR1 LGHDT and CDR2 YNNKEL come from the germline V gene (reference sequence).

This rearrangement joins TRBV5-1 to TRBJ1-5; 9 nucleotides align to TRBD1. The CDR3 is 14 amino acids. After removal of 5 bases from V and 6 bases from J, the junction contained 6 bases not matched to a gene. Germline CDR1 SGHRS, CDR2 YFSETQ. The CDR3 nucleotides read TGCGCCAGCAGTTTAACAGGGGGCGTTCAGCCCCAGCATTTT. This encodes CASSLTGGVQPQHF.

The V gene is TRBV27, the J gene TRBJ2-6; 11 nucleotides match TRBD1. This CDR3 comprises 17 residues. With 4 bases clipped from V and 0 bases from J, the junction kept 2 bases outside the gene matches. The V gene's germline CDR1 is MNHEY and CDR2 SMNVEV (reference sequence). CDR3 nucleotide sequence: TGTGCCAGCAGTTCGGACAGGGGGCTCTCTGGGGCCAACGTCCTGACTTTC. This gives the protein CASSSDRGLSGANVLTF.

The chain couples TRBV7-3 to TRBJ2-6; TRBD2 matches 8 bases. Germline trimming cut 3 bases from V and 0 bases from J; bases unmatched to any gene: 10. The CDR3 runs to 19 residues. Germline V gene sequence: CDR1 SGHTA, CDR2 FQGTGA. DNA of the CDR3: TGTGCCAGCAGCTTCCTCCAGCGGGGGAAGAGCTCTGGGGCCAACGTCCTGACTTTC. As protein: CASSFLQRGKSSGANVLTF. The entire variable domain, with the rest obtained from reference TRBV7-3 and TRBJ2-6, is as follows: GAGVSQTPSNKVTEKGKYVELRCDPISGHTALYWYRQSLGQGPEFLIYFQGTGAADDSGLPNDRFFAVRPEGSVSTLKIQRTERGDSAVYLCASSFLQRGKSSGANVLTFGAGSRLTVL.

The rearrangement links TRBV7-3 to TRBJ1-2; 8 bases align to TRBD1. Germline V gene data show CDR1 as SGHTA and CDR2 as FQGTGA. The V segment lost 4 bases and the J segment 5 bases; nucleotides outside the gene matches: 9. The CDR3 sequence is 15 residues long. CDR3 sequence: CASSSQGETFYGYTF. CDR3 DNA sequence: TGTGCCAGCAGCTCACAGGGGGAGACCTTTTATGGCTACACCTTC.

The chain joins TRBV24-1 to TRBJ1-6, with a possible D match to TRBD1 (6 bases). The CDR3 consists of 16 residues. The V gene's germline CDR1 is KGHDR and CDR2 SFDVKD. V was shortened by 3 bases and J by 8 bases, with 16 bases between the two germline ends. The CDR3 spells CATSDVDSALDSPLHF. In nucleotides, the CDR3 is TGTGCCACCAGTGATGTGGACAGTGCGCTTGATTCACCCCTCCACTTT.

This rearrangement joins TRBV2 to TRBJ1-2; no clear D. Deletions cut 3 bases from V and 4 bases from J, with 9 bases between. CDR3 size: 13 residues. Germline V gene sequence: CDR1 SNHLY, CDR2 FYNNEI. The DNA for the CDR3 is TGTGCCAGCAGTGAGGGCAGATCCTATGGCTACACCTTC. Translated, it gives CASSEGRSYGYTF.

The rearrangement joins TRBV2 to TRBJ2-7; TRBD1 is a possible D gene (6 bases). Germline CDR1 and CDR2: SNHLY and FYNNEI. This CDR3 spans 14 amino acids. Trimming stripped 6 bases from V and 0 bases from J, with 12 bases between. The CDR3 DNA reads TGTGCCAGCAGCAAGGGGGATTCCTCCTACGAGCAGTACTTC. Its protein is CASSKGDSSYEQYF.

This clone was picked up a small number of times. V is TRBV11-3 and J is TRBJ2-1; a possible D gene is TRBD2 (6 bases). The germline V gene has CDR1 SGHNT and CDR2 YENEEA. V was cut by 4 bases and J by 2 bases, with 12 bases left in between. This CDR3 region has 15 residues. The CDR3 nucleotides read TGTGCCAGCAGCTCGGGGGTAAGCACCTACAATGAGCAGTTCTTC. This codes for CASSSGVSTYNEQFF.

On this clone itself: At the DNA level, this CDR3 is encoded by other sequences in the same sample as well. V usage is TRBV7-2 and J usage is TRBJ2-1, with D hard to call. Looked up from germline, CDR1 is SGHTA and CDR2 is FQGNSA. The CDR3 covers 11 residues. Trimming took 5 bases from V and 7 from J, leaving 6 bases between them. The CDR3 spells CASSPRNEQFF. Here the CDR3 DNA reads TGTGCCAGCAGCCCCCGTAATGAGCAGTTCTTC. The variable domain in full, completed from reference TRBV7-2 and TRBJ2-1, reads GAGVSQSPSNKVTEKGKDVELRCDPISGHTALYWYRQSLGQGLEFLIYFQGNSAPDKSGLPSDRFSAERTGGSVSTLTIQRTQQEDSAVYLCASSPRNEQFFGPGTRLTVL.

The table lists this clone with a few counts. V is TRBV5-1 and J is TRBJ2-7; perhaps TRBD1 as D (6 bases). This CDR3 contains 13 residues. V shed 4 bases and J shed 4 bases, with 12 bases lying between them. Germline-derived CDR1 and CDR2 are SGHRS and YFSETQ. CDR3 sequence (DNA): TGCGCCAGCAGCACCTGGACAGTGTACGAGCAGTACTTC. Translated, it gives CASSTWTVYEQYF.

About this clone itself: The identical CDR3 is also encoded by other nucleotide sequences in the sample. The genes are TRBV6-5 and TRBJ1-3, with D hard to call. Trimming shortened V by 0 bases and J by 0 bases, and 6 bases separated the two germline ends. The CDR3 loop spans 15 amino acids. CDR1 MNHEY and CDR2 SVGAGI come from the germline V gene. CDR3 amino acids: CASSYSRFSGNTIYF. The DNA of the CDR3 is TGTGCCAGCAGTTACTCCAGGTTCTCTGGAAACACCATATATTTT.

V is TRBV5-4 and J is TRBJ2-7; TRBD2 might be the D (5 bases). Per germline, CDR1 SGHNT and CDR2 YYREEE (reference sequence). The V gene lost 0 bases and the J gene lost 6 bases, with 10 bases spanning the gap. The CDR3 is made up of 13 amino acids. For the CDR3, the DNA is TGTGCCAGCAGCTTGGAATATGGAGGCGAGCAGTACTTC. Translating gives CASSLEYGGEQYF.

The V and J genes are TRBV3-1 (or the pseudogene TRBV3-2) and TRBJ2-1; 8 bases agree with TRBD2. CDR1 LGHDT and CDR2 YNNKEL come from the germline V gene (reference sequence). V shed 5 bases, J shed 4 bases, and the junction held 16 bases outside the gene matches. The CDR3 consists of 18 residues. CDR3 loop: CASSSLRPTSVRYNEQFF. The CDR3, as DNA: TGTGCCAGCAGCTCACTAAGGCCGACTAGCGTGAGATACAATGAGCAGTTCTTC.

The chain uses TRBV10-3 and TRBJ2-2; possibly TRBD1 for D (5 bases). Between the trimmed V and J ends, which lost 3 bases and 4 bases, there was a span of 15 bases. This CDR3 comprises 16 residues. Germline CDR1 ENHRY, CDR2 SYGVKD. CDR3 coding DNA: TGTGCCATCAGTGACCTCGACCAGGGCGGCACCGGGGAGCTGTTTTTT. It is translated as CAISDLDQGGTGELFF.

CDR3 amino acids: CASSPRQGEGITEAFF. The DNA for the CDR3 is TGCGCCAGCAGCCCAAGACAGGGGGAGGGTATCACTGAAGCTTTCTTT. The rearrangement links TRBV10-2 to TRBJ1-1; TRBD1 matches 9 bases. The V segment lost 6 bases and the J segment 4 bases; nucleotides outside the gene matches: 12. The CDR3 loop spans 16 amino acids. Germline assignment: CDR1 WSHSY and CDR2 SAAADI.

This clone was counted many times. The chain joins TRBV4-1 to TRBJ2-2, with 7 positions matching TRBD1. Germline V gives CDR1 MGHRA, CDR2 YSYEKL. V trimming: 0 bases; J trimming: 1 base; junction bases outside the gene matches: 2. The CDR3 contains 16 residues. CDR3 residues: CASSQEGQRNTGELFF. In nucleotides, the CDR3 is TGCGCCAGCAGCCAAGAGGGACAGAGGAACACCGGGGAGCTGTTTTTT.

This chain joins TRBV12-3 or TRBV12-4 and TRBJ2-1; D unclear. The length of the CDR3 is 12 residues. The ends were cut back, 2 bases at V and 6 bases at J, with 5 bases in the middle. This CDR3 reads CASSLIGNEQFF. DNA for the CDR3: TGTGCCAGCAGTTTAATCGGCAATGAGCAGTTCTTC.

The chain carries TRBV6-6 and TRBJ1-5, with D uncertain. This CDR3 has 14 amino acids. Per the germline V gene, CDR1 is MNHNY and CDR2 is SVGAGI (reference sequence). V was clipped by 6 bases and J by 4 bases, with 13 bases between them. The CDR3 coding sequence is TGTGCCAGCAGGAACCCGGGAGTTAATCAGCCCCAGCATTTT. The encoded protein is CASRNPGVNQPQHF.

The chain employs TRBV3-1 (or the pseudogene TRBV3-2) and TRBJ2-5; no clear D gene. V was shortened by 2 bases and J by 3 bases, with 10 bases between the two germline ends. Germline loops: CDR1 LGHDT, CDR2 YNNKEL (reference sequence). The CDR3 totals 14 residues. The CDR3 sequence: CASSQISREETQYF. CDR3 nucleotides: TGTGCCAGCAGCCAAATTTCTCGGGAAGAGACCCAGTACTTC.

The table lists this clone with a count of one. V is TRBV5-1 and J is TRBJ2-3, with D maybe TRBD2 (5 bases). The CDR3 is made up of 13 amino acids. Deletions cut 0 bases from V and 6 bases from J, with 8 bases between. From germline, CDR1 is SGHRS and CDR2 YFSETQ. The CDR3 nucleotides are TGCGCCAGCAGCTTGGTGGACTTTGATACGCAGTATTTT. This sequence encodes CASSLVDFDTQYF.

The CDR3 sequence is CASSSGQSGTEAFF. The DNA of the CDR3 is TGTGCCAGCAGTTCGGGACAGTCGGGGACTGAAGCTTTCTTT. The chain uses TRBV6-4 and TRBJ1-1; 7 nucleotides match TRBD1. The CDR3 is 14 amino acids. The germline V gene has CDR1 MRHNA and CDR2 SNTAGT. The V and J ends lost 5 bases and 5 bases, in that order; junction bases with no gene match: 8.

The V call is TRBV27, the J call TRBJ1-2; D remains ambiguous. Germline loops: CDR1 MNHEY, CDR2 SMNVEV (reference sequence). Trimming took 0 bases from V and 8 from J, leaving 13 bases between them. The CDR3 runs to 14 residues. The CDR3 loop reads CASSLSGRGGGYTF. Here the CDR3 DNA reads TGTGCCAGCAGTTTATCGGGCCGAGGCGGGGGCTACACCTTC.

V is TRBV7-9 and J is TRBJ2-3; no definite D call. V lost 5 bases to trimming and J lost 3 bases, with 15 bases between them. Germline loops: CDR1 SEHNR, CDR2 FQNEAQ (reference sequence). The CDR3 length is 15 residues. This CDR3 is CASSPMQVRTDTQYF. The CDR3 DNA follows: TGTGCCAGCAGCCCCATGCAGGTCAGAACAGATACGCAGTATTTT. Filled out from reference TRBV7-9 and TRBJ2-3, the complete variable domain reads DTGVSQNPRHKITKRGQNVTFRCDPISEHNRLYWYRQTLGQGPEFLTYFQNEAQLEKSRLLSDRFSAERPKGSFSTLEIQRTEQGDSAMYLCASSPMQVRTDTQYFGPGTRLTVL.

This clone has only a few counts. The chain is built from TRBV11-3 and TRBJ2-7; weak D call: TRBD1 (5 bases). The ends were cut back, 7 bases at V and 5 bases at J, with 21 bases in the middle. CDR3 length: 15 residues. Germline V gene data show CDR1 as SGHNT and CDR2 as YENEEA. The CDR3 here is CASTFLGHRRNEQYF. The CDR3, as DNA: TGTGCCAGCACCTTTTTGGGGCACCGAAGAAACGAGCAGTACTTC.